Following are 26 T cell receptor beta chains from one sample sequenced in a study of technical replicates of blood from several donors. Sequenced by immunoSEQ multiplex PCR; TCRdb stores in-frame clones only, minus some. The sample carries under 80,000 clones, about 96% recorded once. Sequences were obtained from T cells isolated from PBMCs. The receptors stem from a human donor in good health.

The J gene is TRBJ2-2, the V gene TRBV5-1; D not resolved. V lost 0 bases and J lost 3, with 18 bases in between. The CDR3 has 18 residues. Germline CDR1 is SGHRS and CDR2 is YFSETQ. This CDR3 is CASSLDFRLQGYTGELFF. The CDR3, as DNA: TGCGCCAGCAGCTTGGATTTCAGGCTCCAAGGATACACCGGGGAGCTGTTTTTT.

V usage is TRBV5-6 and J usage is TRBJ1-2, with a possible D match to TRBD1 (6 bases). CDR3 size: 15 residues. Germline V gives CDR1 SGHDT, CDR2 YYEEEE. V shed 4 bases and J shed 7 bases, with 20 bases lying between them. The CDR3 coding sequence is TGTGCCAGCAGCCCCGAACTACCAGGGGCAGGTGGCTACACCTTC. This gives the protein CASSPELPGAGGYTF.

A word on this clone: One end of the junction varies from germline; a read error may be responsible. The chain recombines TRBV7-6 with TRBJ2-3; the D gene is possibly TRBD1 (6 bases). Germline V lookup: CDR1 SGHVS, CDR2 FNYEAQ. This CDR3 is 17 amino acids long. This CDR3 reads CASSLRLQGGGTDTQYF. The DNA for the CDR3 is TGTGCCAGCAGCTTGAGATTACAGGGTGGGGGCACCGATACGCAGTATTTT.

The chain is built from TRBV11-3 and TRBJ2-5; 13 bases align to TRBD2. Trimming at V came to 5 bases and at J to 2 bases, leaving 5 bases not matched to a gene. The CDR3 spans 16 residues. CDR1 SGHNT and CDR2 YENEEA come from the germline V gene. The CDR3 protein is CASSQGLAGAQETQYF. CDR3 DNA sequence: TGTGCCAGCAGCCAAGGACTAGCGGGAGCACAAGAGACCCAGTACTTC.

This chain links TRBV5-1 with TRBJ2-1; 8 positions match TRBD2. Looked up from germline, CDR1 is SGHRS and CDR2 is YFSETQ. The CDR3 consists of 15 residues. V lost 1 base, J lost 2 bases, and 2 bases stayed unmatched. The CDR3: CASSLHSGTYNEQFF. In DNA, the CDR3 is TGCGCCAGCAGCTTGCATAGCGGGACCTACAATGAGCAGTTCTTC.

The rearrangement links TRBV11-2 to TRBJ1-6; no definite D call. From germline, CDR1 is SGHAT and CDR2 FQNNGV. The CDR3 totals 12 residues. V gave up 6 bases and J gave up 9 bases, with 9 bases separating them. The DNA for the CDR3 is TGTGCCAGCAGAATACCCGGTTCACCCCTCCACTTT. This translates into CASRIPGSPLHF. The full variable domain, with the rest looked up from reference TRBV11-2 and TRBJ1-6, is EAGVAQSPRYKIIEKRQSVAFWCNPISGHATLYWYQQILGQGPKLLIQFQNNGVVDDSQLPKDRFSAERLKGVDSTLKIQPAKLEDSAVYLCASRIPGSPLHFGNGTRLTVT.

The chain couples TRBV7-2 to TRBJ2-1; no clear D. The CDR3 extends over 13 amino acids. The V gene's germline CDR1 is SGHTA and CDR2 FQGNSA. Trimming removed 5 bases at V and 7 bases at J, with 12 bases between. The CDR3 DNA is TGTGCCAGCAGCCGACTTAGCTTGAATGAGCAGTTCTTC. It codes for CASSRLSLNEQFF.

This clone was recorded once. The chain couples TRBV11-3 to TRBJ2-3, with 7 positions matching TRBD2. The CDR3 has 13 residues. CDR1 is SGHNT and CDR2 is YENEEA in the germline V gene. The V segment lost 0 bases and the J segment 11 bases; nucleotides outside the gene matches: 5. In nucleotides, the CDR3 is TGTGCCAGCAGCTTAGATTGGGGGGGGGTGCAGTATTTT. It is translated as CASSLDWGGVQYF.

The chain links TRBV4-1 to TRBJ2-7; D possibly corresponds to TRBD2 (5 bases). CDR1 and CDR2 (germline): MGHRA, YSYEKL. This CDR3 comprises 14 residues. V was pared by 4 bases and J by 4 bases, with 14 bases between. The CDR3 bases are TGCGCCAGCAGCCGGCAGGAACGGGATTACGAGCAGTACTTC. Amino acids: CASSRQERDYEQYF.

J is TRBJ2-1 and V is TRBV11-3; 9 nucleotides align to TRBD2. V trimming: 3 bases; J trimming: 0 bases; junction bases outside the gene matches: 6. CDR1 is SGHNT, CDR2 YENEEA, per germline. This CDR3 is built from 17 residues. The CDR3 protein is CASSFSSGVFSYNEQFF. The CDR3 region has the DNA TGTGCCAGCAGCTTTTCTAGCGGGGTCTTCTCCTACAATGAGCAGTTCTTC.

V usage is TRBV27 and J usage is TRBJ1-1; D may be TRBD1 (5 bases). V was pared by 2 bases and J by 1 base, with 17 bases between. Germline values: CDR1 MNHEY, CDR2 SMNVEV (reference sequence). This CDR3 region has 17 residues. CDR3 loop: CASSLHPDRQPNTEAFF. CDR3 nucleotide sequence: TGTGCCAGCAGTTTACACCCCGATCGACAGCCGAACACTGAAGCTTTCTTT.

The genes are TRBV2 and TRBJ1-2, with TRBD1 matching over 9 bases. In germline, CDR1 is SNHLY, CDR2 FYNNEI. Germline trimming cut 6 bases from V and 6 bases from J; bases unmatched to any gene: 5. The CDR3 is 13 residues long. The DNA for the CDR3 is TGTGCCAGCAGCGAACAGGGGGCTAATGGCTACACCTTC. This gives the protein CASSEQGANGYTF.

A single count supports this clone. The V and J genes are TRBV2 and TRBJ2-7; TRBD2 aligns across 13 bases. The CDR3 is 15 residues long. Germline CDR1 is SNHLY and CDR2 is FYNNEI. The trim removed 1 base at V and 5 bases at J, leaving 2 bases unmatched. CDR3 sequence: CASSEGTSGRNEQYF. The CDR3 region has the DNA TGTGCCAGCAGTGAAGGGACTAGCGGGAGAAACGAGCAGTACTTC.

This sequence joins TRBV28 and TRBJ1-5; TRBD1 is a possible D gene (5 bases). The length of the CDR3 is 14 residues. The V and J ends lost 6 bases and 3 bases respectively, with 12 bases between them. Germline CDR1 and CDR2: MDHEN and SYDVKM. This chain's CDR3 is CASSLRGLNQPQHF. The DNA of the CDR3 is TGTGCCAGCAGCCTCCGGGGACTCAATCAGCCCCAGCATTTT.

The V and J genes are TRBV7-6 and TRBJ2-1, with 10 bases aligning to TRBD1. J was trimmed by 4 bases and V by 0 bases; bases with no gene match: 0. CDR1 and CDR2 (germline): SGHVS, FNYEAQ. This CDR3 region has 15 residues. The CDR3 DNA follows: TGTGCCAGCAGCTTAGCGGGACAGGGGTACAATGAGCAGTTCTTC. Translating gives CASSLAGQGYNEQFF.

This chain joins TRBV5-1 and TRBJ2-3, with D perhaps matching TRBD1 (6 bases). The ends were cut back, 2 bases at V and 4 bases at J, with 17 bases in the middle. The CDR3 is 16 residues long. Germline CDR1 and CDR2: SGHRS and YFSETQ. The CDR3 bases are TGCGCCAGCAGCTTACAGGGTTTACACTCTTCAGATACGCAGTATTTT. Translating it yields CASSLQGLHSSDTQYF.

The CDR3 DNA reads TGTGCCAGCAGTGTTGGTAGCGGGGGGTTACGCTCCTACAATGAGCAGTTCTTC. Translating it yields CASSVGSGGLRSYNEQFF. The chain is built from TRBV25-1 and TRBJ2-1; 10 bases match TRBD2. V lost 4 bases and J lost 0; bases outside the gene matches: 9. Germline V gene lookup returns CDR1 MGHDK and CDR2 SYGVNS. This CDR3 has 18 residues.

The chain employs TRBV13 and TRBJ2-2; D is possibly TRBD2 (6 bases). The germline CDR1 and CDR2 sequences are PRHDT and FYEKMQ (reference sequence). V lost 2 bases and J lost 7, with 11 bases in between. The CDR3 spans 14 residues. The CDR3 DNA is TGTGCCAGCAGCTTAACTAGCAGAGGCGGGGAGCTGTTTTTT. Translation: CASSLTSRGGELFF.

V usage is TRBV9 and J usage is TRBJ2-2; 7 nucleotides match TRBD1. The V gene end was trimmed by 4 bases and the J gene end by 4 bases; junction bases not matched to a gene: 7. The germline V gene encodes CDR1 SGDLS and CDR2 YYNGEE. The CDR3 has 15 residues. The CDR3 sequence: CASSFRTGSTGELFF. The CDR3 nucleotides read TGTGCCAGCAGCTTCCGGACAGGAAGCACCGGGGAGCTGTTTTTT.

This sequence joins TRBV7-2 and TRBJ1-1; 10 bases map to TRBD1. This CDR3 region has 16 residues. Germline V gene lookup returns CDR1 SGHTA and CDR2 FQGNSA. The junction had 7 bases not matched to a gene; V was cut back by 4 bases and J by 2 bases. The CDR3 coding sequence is TGTGCCAGCAGCTCAACTAGACAGGGGGCTAACACTGAAGCTTTCTTT. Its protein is CASSSTRQGANTEAFF.

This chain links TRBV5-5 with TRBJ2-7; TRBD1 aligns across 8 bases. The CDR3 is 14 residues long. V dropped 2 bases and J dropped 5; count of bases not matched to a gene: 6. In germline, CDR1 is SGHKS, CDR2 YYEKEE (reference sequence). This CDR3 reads CASSFTRGRNEQYF. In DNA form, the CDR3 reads TGTGCCAGCAGCTTCACCAGGGGGCGGAACGAGCAGTACTTC.

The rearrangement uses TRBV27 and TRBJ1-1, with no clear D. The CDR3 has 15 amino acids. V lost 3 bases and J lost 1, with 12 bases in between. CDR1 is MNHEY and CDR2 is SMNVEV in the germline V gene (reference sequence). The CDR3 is CASSFSSAGNTEAFF. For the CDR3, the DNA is TGTGCCAGCAGTTTCTCATCGGCAGGGAACACTGAAGCTTTCTTT.

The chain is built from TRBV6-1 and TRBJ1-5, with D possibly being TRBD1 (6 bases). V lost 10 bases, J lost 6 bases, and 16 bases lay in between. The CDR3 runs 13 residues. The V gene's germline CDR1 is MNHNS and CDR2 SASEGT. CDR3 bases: TGTGCCACCCGGTGGGAACAGGGTCAGCCCCAGCATTTT. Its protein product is CATRWEQGQPQHF.

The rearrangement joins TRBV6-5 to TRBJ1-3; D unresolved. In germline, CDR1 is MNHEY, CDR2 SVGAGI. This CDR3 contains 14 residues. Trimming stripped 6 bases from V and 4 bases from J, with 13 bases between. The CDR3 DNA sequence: TGTGCCAGCAGCAAAGTGACATTCGGAAACACCATATATTTT. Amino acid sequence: CASSKVTFGNTIYF.

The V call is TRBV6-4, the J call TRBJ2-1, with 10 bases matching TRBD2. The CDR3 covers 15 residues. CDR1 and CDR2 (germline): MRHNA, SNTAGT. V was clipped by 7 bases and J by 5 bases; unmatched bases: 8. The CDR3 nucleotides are TGTGCCAGCAAGATACTAGCGGGGAGCAACAATGAGCAGTTCTTC. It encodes CASKILAGSNNEQFF.

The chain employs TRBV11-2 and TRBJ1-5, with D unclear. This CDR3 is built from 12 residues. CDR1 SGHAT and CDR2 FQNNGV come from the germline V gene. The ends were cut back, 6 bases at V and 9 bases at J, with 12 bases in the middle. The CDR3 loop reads CASRHTGWPQHF. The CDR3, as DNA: TGTGCCAGCAGGCACACGGGTTGGCCCCAGCATTTT.